This T cell receptor beta chain was sequenced during a study of T-cell reconstitution after alpha-beta-depleted transplantation in children. This clonotype has ten or more counts. The CDR3 has 12 amino acids. Trimming took 5 bases from V and 5 from J; bases not matched to a gene: 5. The V gene's germline CDR1 is DFQATT and CDR2 SNEGSKA (reference sequence). Construction of the TCRbeta library involved unique molecular identifiers. MiXCR, run by TCRdb on the PCR reads, gives a single entry per CDR3 protein. This table has 670,000 or so distinct CDR3 sequences, about 12% appearing once. The starting material was PBMCs, obtained before TCRalphabeta/CD19-depleted stem cell transplant. The rearrangement joins TRBV20-1 to TRBJ2-5; 7 bases agree with TRBD2. This receptor was taken from a girl aged 2 to 10 with congenital amegakaryocytic thrombocytopenia, due to receive a stem cell transplant. DNA of the CDR3: TGCAGTGCTGACGGACTAGACGAGACCCAGTACTTC. This translates into CSADGLDETQYF.